This T cell receptor beta chain was sequenced in a study of post-analysis software for immune sequencing data. Study in general: Multiple sclerosis in the patients followed relapsing-remitting, secondary progressive and progressive-relapsing courses.

Whole-study findings and limits: The study found TRBV5-6, TRBV5-1 and TRBV20-1 among a handful of TRBV segments more frequent in patients than controls. Versus controls, multiple sclerosis patients showed significantly lower diversity (normalized Chao1). Strong same-batch co-clustering of samples appeared with F measure clustering.

Note on this clonotype: Antigen unknown.

The CDR3 totals 16 residues. Trimming took 0 bases from V and 3 from J, leaving 18 bases between them. Germline CDR1 and CDR2: DFQATT and SNEGSKA (reference sequence). Each TCR beta cDNA library carried unique molecular identifiers. The T cell input of about 1 to 10 million gave a few hundred thousand cDNA molecules. TCRdb ran MiXCR on the PCR reads and lists one entry per CDR3 protein. Altogether fewer than 550,000 distinct CDR3 sequences are present, roughly 34% being singletons, with the ten largest covering about 5.6%. The chain uses TRBV20-1 and TRBJ2-7; D uncertain. The receptor comes from a girl under 18 with multiple sclerosis. The sample taken for sequencing was blood. CDR3 nucleotides: TGCAGTGCTAGAGAATTGTCAAGGGCCGGTGGCTACGAGCAGTACTTC. Protein sequence: CSARELSRAGGYEQYF.